This T cell receptor (beta chain) comes out of a study of CD8 T cells in Susac syndrome. Overall study results and limits: It was acknowledged in the study that the number of individuals who were included in its TCR sequencing and HLA analysis was relatively small.

The study sequenced TCR beta in blood CD8+ and CD4+ T cells. Negative isolation was used for CD8+ and CD4+ T cells, and FACS enrichment was applied to TEMRA cells. An input of roughly 0.5 to 1 ug of RNA was subjected to reverse transcription using random hexamers. TCR beta CDR3 was amplified by immunoSEQ multiplex PCR. This amplification extended across 54 Vbeta and 13 Jbeta segments. Each CDR3 protein is one row after TCRdb ran MiXCR on the immunoSEQ multiplex PCR reads. The sample yields around 200,000 distinct CDR3 sequences, approximately 96% seen once. Details on this clonotype: The antigen is not known.

The sequenced sample consisted of CD4+ T cells from PBMCs. This clonotype was obtained from a human donor with multiple sclerosis.

DNA of the CDR3: TGCAGTGCTAGAGATGGGGGTGATGGCTACACCTTC. Encoded protein: CSARDGGDGYTF. The chain recombines TRBV20-1 with TRBJ1-2; a weak D match, TRBD1 (5 bases). The CDR3 totals 12 residues. The V gene's germline CDR1 is DFQATT and CDR2 SNEGSKA (reference sequence). The V end lost 0 bases, the J end lost 6 bases, and 8 bases lay between the germline ends.